Presented here are 21 T cell receptor beta chains from one specimen sequenced in a study of CD8+ T cells in alopecia areata. The sequencing template was cDNA reverse transcribed from extracted RNA. TCRdb's table, derived via immunoSEQ multiplex PCR, lists solely in-frame clones and lacks some. The table records over 95,000 clones, approximately 51% of them present only once. Treatment defined: oral pan-JAK inhibitor, 5-10 mg twice daily. Sample: CD4+ T cells sorted from blood, taken at week 24, from a patient treated with tofacitinib. The receptor source for this set is a human donor with alopecia areata.

This clone was detected only a few times. This chain links TRBV7-9 with TRBJ2-2; D gene ambiguous. The CDR3 is 12 residues long. Looked up from germline, CDR1 is SEHNR and CDR2 is FQNEAQ (reference sequence). The germline V and J ends were trimmed by 2 bases and 13 bases, with 11 bases remaining between them. The CDR3 sequence: CASSLLGDRLFF. The DNA of the CDR3 is TGTGCCAGCAGCTTATTGGGTGACCGGCTGTTTTTT.

This chain links TRBV7-3 with TRBJ2-7; TRBD1 matches 8 bases. Trimming removed 5 bases from V and 5 bases from J; junction bases left unmatched: 5. Germline V gives CDR1 SGHTA, CDR2 FQGTGA. CDR3 length: 13 residues. In DNA, the CDR3 is TGTGCCAGCAGCGTACAGGGGGGCGACGAGCAGTACTTC. This gives the protein CASSVQGGDEQYF. The full variable domain, in which reference TRBV7-3 and TRBJ2-7 provide the parts outside the CDR3, is GAGVSQTPSNKVTEKGKYVELRCDPISGHTALYWYRQSLGQGPEFLIYFQGTGAADDSGLPNDRFFAVRPEGSVSTLKIQRTERGDSAVYLCASSVQGGDEQYFGPGTRLTVT.

This CDR3 is CASKVGPNSYEQYF. The DNA for the CDR3 is TGTGCCTCAAAAGTCGGACCAAACTCCTACGAGCAGTACTTC. The chain carries TRBV19 and TRBJ2-7; D gene uncertain. The CDR3 has 14 residues. Germline V gives CDR1 LNHDA, CDR2 SQIVND (reference sequence). Trimming removed 11 bases at V and 0 bases at J, with 17 bases between.

This chain connects TRBV10-3 to TRBJ2-1, with TRBD2 identical over 13 bases. The CDR3 is 16 residues long. CDR1 is ENHRY, CDR2 SYGVKD, per germline. Unmatched junction bases numbered 0, after V lost 2 bases and J lost 2 bases. In DNA form, the CDR3 reads TGTGCCATCAGTGAGGGACTAGCGGGGGCCTACAATGAGCAGTTCTTC. Its translation: CAISEGLAGAYNEQFF.

The chain is built from TRBV5-1 and TRBJ2-3; the D gene is possibly TRBD1 (6 bases). The CDR3 contains 15 residues. Trimming removed 3 bases from V and 3 bases from J, with 14 bases in between. Germline lookup yields CDR1 SGHRS and CDR2 YFSETQ. CDR3 in DNA: TGCGCCAGCAGCTCTGGGGGCGGTCCGACAGATACGCAGTATTTT. Its protein is CASSSGGGPTDTQYF.

This chain joins TRBV6-5 and TRBJ1-2; D is ambiguous. This CDR3 is 12 amino acids long. The V end was cut by 8 bases, the J end by 2 bases, with 9 bases between. CDR1 is MNHEY, CDR2 SVGAGI, per germline. CDR3 in amino acids: CASSPANYGYTF. DNA of the CDR3: TGTGCCAGCTCGCCTGCGAACTATGGCTACACCTTC.

This clone was detected only a few times. The CDR3 DNA is TGTGCCAGCAGGCGCGGACAGGTCGGGGGCACCGGGGAGCTGTTTTTT. Its protein product is CASRRGQVGGTGELFF. The chain joins TRBV7-2 to TRBJ2-2, with D tentatively TRBD1 (7 bases). Germline V gene lookup returns CDR1 SGHTA and CDR2 FQGNSA. The CDR3 is 16 amino acids. V was pared by 6 bases and J by 4 bases, with 18 bases between.

This chain links TRBV5-1 with TRBJ2-3; no clear D. Trimming shortened V by 2 bases and J by 9 bases, and 13 bases separated the two germline ends. The CDR3 runs 13 residues. Germline loops: CDR1 SGHRS, CDR2 YFSETQ. The CDR3 loop is CASSFMVQDTQYF. CDR3 in DNA: TGCGCCAGCAGCTTCATGGTTCAGGACACGCAGTATTTT.

The chain carries TRBV4-1 and TRBJ2-1; 10 bases are shared with TRBD2. Germline values: CDR1 MGHRA, CDR2 YSYEKL. This CDR3 has 17 residues. Losses at the gene ends were 0 bases for V and 4 bases for J; bases not matched to a gene: 6. CDR3 loop: CASSQDPTSGEYNEQFF. The CDR3 bases are TGCGCCAGCAGCCAAGATCCTACTAGCGGGGAATACAATGAGCAGTTCTTC.

The chain combines TRBV4-3 with TRBJ2-7; D unclear. The ends were cut back, 1 base at V and 2 bases at J, with 9 bases in the middle. The CDR3 spans 14 residues. Germline V gene data show CDR1 as LGHNA and CDR2 as YSLEER. The CDR3 loop is CASSQVLGPYEQYF. The CDR3 DNA sequence: TGCGCCAGCAGCCAAGTCCTCGGGCCCTACGAGCAGTACTTC.

J is TRBJ2-3 and V is TRBV5-1, with 11 bases identical to TRBD1. J was trimmed by 2 bases and V by 3 bases; bases with no gene match: 5. CDR3 length: 16 residues. CDR1 and CDR2 (germline): SGHRS, YFSETQ. CDR3 loop: CASSSGQGATTDTQYF. CDR3 DNA: TGCGCCAGCAGCTCCGGACAGGGGGCCACCACAGATACGCAGTATTTT.

This clone appeared a single time. The chain joins TRBV5-1 to TRBJ2-1; D unresolved. This CDR3 spans 15 amino acids. Germline CDR1 is SGHRS and CDR2 is YFSETQ. The V end lost 4 bases, the J end lost 0 bases, and 11 bases lay between the germline ends. DNA for the CDR3: TGCGCCAGCAGCGTGGGTCAGACCTCCTACAATGAGCAGTTCTTC. Protein: CASSVGQTSYNEQFF.

DNA of the CDR3: TGTGCCAGTAGTATATCCGGGACAGGGACGGCCAACGTCCTGACTTTC. Protein: CASSISGTGTANVLTF. The J gene is TRBJ2-6, the V gene TRBV19; 9 bases are a match to TRBD1. The CDR3 totals 16 residues. Germline V gene data show CDR1 as LNHDA and CDR2 as SQIVND (reference sequence). J gave up 6 bases and V 2 bases, and 5 bases lay outside the gene matches. Using reference TRBV19 and TRBJ2-6 for the parts outside the CDR3, the full variable domain is DGGITQSPKYLFRKEGQNVTLSCEQNLNHDAMYWYRQDPGQGLRLIYYSQIVNDFQKGDIAEGYSVSREKKESFPLTVTSAQKNPTAFYLCASSISGTGTANVLTFGAGSRLTVL.

Concerning this clone itself: At one of its ends the junction is not consistent with the germline gene, which may arise from a read error. J is TRBJ2-7 and V is TRBV6-6; D may match TRBD1 or TRBD2 (5 bases each). The CDR3 spans 11 residues. Germline V lookup: CDR1 MNHNY, CDR2 SVGAGI (reference sequence). The CDR3 sequence is CASSYSRDLDF. The CDR3 DNA sequence: TGTGCCAGCAGTTACTCCCGGGACCTAGACTTC.

The chain combines TRBV5-1 with TRBJ2-3; the match to TRBD2 covers 11 bases. J was trimmed by 4 bases and V by 4 bases; bases with no gene match: 2. Per germline, CDR1 SGHRS and CDR2 YFSETQ. CDR3 length: 14 residues. CDR3 DNA sequence: TGCGCCAGCAGCCATAGCGGGGGGGCAGATACGCAGTATTTT. This encodes CASSHSGGADTQYF.

The V and J genes are TRBV30 and TRBJ1-5; D perhaps matches TRBD1 (5 bases). The CDR3 contains 14 residues. Looked up from germline, CDR1 is GTSNPN and CDR2 is SVGIG (reference sequence). Between the trimmed V and J ends, which lost 1 base and 6 bases, there was a span of 13 bases. The CDR3: CAWSAGLRGQPQHF. In DNA, the CDR3 is TGTGCCTGGAGTGCGGGACTGAGGGGTCAGCCCCAGCATTTT.

CDR3 nucleotide sequence: TGCAGCGTTTACCGGGGGGAAAGGGAGACCCAGTACTTC. Encoded protein: CSVYRGERETQYF. V is TRBV29-1 and J is TRBJ2-5, with 7 bases matching TRBD2. The V and J ends lost 5 bases and 5 bases, in that order; junction bases with no gene match: 8. The V gene's germline CDR1 is SQVTM and CDR2 ANQGSEA. CDR3 length equals 13 residues.

In the case of this clone: A read error may be the cause here, since a much bigger clone is one base away. This sample includes further DNA sequences coding for the same CDR3. The chain links TRBV6-5 to TRBJ1-3; D gene unclear. The CDR3 sequence is 13 residues long. Germline assignment: CDR1 MNHEY and CDR2 SVGAGI. CDR3 bases: TGCGCCAGCGTTCGGAACTCTGGAAACACCATATATTTT. Protein product: CASVRNSGNTIYF.

This chain joins TRBV4-1 and TRBJ1-5; 9 bases map to TRBD1. Germline lookup yields CDR1 MGHRA and CDR2 YSYEKL. V shed 1 base and J 2 bases; nucleotides not matched to a gene: 9. The CDR3 is 18 amino acids. The chain's CDR3 is CASSQGGWDREGNQPQHF. The CDR3 DNA follows: TGCGCCAGCAGCCAAGGGGGTTGGGACAGGGAGGGCAATCAGCCCCAGCATTTT.

J is TRBJ1-3 and V is TRBV2, with TRBD1 as a possible D gene (6 bases). The CDR3 loop spans 16 amino acids. V lost 6 bases to trimming and J lost 2 bases, with 17 bases between them. The germline V gene has CDR1 SNHLY and CDR2 FYNNEI. The DNA for the CDR3 is TGTGCCAGCAGGGAGGATACAGGGAGTCCTGGAAACACCATATATTTT. It specifies CASREDTGSPGNTIYF.

V gene TRBV15 combines with J gene TRBJ2-1; tentatively, D is TRBD1 or TRBD2 (6 bases each). V lost 0 bases and J lost 2, with 11 bases in between. The CDR3 sequence is 16 residues long. Germline values: CDR1 LNHNV, CDR2 YYDKDF (reference sequence). The CDR3 here is CATSRDRGEPYNEQFF. Written as DNA, the CDR3 is TGTGCCACCAGCAGAGATAGGGGGGAACCCTACAATGAGCAGTTCTTC. The entire variable domain, with the rest obtained from reference TRBV15 and TRBJ2-1, is as follows: DAMVIQNPRYQVTQFGKPVTLSCSQTLNHNVMYWYQQKSSQAPKLLFHYYDKDFNNEADTPDNFQSRRPNTSFCFLDIRSPGLGDTAMYLCATSRDRGEPYNEQFFGPGTRLTVL.